Below, one T cell receptor (beta chain) is given with its context. The antigen remains undetermined. Combining a sample-barcoded 5' primer with a J-beta primer mix, a second PCR ran for roughly 6 to 11 cycles. TCRdb reprocessed the 5' RACE reads via MiXCR and lists one record per CDR3 protein. The sample shows about 640,000 distinct CDR3 sequences, under 70% of them seen only once. Trimming cost V 6 bases and J 6 bases; bases outside gene matches: 10. From germline, CDR1 is DFQATT and CDR2 SNEGSKA (reference sequence). The length of the CDR3 is 14 residues. The sample originates from a study of blood T cells in healthy people across ages. Study-wide results and caveats: The fall in TCR beta diversity per million T cells was roughly linear with age. Lack of knowledge of donor CMV status possibly confounded expanded clonotype changes.

The rearrangement uses TRBV20-1 and TRBJ2-1; TRBD1 aligns across 8 bases. The source material was blood. This TCR was sampled from a man aged 60-69 years in good health. The DNA for the CDR3 is TGCAGTGCGCCACAGGGGGGTTCGGGCAATGAGCAGTTCTTC. Its protein product is CSAPQGGSGNEQFF.